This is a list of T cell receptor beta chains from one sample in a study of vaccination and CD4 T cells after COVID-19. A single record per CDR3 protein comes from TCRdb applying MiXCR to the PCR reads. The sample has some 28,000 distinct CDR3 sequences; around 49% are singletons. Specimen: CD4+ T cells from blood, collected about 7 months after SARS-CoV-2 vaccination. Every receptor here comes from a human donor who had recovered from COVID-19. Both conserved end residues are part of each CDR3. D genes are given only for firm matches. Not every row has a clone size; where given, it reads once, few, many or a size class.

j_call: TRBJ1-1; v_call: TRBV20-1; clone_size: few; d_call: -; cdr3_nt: TGCAGTGCTCCCAGGGGATCTGGTACTGAAGCTTTCTTT; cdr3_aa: CSAPRGSGTEAFF
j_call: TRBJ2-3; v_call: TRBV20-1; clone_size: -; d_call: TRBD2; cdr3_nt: TGCAGTGCTAGAGCCCCCCCGCGGGAGTTGGCAGATACGCAGTATTTT; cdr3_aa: CSARAPPRELADTQYF
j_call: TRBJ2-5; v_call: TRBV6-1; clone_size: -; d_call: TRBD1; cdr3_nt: TGTGCCAGTCGGACAGGGGGCTATGAGACCCAGTACTTC; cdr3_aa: CASRTGGYETQYF
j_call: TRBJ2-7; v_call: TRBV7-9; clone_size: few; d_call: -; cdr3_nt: TGTGCCAGCAGCTTAGAACGGTATGGAGGAGCTACTTGGGAGCAGTACTTC; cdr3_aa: CASSLERYGGATWEQYF
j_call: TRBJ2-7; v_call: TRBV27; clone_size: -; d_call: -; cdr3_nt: TGTGCCAGCAGTTTTCAAGGTGCTAGCTCCTACGAGCAGCACTTC; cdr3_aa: CASSFQGASSYEQHF
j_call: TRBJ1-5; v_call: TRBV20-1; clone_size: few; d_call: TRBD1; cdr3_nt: TGCAGTGCTATAACCATGACAGGGGGCAGAAGCAATCAGCCCCAGCATTTT; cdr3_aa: CSAITMTGGRSNQPQHF
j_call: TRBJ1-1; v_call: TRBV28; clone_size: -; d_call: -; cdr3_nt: TGTGCCAGCAGTCACGACACTGAAGCTTTCTTT; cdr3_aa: CASSHDTEAFF
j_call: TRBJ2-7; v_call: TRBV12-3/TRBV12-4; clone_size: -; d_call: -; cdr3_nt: TGTGCCAGCAGTTTACAAGCAGGCGCCTACGAGCAGTACTTC; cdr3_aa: CASSLQAGAYEQYF
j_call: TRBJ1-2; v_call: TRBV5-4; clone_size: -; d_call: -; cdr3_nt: TGTGCCAGCAGCTTGGAGGGCCAGGGACGATTTTACACCTTC; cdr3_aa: CASSLEGQGRFYTF
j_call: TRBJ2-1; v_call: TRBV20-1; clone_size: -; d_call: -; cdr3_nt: TGCAGTGAGGTTTTAAATCTGGGGCAGTTCTTC; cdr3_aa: CSEVLNLGQFF
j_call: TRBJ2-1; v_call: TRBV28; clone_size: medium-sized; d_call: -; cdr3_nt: TGTGCCACGAAAGACAATGAGCAGTTCTTC; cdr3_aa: CATKDNEQFF
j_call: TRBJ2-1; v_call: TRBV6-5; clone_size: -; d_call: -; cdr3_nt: TGTGCCAGCAGTTTATCGGCAGGCCCTAAGGGTGAGCAGTTCTTC; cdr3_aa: CASSLSAGPKGEQFF
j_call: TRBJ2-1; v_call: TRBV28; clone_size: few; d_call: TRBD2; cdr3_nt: TGTGCCAGCAGTTTACACCTCGGACTAGCGGGGCAAAGCTCCTACAATGAGCAGTTCTTC; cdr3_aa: CASSLHLGLAGQSSYNEQFF
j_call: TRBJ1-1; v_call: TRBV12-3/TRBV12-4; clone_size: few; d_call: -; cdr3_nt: TGTGCCAGCAGTTTAGCCGGCAGGCTAGCGCAACCTGAAGCTTTCTTT; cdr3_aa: CASSLAGRLAQPEAFF
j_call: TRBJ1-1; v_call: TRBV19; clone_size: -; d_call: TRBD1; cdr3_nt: TGTGCCAGTAGGGACAGGGATGACACTGAAGCTTTCTTT; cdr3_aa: CASRDRDDTEAFF
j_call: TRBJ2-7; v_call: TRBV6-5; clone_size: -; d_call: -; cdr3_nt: TGTGCCAGCAGTTACTCAAGGGGCGAGCAGTACTTC; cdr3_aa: CASSYSRGEQYF
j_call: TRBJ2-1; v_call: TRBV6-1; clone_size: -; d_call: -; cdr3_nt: TGTGCCAGCAGTGAACCCGAGACATTGGTCAATGAGCAGTTCTTC; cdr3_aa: CASSEPETLVNEQFF
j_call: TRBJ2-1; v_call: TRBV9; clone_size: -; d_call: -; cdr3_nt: TGTGCCAGCAGCTTTGCCGCCGGGAGCTCCTACAATGAGCAGTTCTTC; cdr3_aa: CASSFAAGSSYNEQFF
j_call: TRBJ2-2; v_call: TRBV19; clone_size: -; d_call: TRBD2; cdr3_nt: TGTGCCAGTAGAGGCGGGAGTTATCCCGGGGAGCTGTTTTTT; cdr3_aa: CASRGGSYPGELFF
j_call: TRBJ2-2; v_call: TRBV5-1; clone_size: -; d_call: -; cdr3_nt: TGCGCCAGCAGCTTGGTTTCAGGGTTTGACACCGGGGAGCTGTTTTTT; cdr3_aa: CASSLVSGFDTGELFF
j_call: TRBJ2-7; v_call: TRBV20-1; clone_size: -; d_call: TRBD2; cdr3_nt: TGCAGTGCTATCCCGGGGGGGTCCTACGAGCAGTACTTC; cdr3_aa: CSAIPGGSYEQYF
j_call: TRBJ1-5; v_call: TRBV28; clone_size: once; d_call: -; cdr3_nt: TGTGCCAGCAGTTTACATCACCATAGCAATCAGCCCCAGCATTTT; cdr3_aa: CASSLHHHSNQPQHF
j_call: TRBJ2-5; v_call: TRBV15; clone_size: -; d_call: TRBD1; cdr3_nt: TGTGCCACCAGCAGAGGTGGACAGGATTTGGTGGCCCAGTACTTC; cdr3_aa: CATSRGGQDLVAQYF
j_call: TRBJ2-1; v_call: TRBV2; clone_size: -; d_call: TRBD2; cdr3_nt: TGTGCCAGCAGTTCTGAGACTAGCGGCAATGAGCAGTTCTTC; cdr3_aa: CASSSETSGNEQFF
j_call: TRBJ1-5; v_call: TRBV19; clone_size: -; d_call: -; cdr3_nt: TGTGCCAGTAGTGTAGGTAGCAATCAGCCCCAGCATTTT; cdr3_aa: CASSVGSNQPQHF
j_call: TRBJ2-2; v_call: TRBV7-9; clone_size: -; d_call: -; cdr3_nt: TGTGCCAGCAGCTTATGGGCGGGTCCCACCGGGGAGCTGTTTTTT; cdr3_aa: CASSLWAGPTGELFF
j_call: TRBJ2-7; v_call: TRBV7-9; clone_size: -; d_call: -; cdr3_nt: TGTGCCAGCAGCTATGGACCCAGGGGTGATCTCTACGAGCAGTACTTC; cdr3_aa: CASSYGPRGDLYEQYF
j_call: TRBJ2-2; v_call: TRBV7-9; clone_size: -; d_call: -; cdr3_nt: TGTGCCAGCAGCTTAGCGGCCGGGGAGCTGTTTTTT; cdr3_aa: CASSLAAGELFF
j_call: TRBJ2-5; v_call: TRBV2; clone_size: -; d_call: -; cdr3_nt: TGTGCCAGCAGTGGCTCCGGGCCGGAGACCCAGTACTTC; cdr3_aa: CASSGSGPETQYF
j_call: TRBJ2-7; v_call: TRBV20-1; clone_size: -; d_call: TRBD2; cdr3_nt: TGCAGTCTTGATGGCTGGAGTGGGGGAGGGCCCCTCGAGCAGTACTTC; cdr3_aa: CSLDGWSGGGPLEQYF
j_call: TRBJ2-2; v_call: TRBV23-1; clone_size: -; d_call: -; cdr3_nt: TGCGCCAGCCGCCCACGCGCGAACACCGGGGAGCTGTTTTTT; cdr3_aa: CASRPRANTGELFF
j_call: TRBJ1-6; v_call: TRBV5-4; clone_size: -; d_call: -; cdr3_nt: TGTGCCAGCAGCTTAGGGACCGCCTTGAGTTCACCCCTCCACTTT; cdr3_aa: CASSLGTALSSPLHF
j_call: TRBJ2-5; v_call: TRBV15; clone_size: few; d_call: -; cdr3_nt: TGTGCCACCAGCAGAGACTTAGCGCTGGGAGAGACCCAGTACTTC; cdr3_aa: CATSRDLALGETQYF
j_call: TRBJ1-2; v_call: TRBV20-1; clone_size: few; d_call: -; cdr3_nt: TGCAGTGCCTGGACGGGAATCTATGGCTACACCTTC; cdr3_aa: CSAWTGIYGYTF
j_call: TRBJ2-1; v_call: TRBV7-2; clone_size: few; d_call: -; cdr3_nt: TGTGCCAGCAGCAGATCTACAGCCTACAATGAGCAGTTCTTC; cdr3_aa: CASSRSTAYNEQFF
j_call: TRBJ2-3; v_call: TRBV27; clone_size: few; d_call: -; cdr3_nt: TGTGCCAGCAGTTCCCGTCGTGGGTACGGCACAGATACGCAGTATTTT; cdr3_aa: CASSSRRGYGTDTQYF
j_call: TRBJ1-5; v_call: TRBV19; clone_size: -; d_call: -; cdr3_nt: TGTGCCAGTAGTATAGTCAGTCGGTTTGATCAGCCCCAGCATTTT; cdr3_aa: CASSIVSRFDQPQHF
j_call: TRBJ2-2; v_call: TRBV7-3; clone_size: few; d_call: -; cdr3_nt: TGTGCCAGCAGTAGGGGCACCGGGGAGCTGTTTTTT; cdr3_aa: CASSRGTGELFF
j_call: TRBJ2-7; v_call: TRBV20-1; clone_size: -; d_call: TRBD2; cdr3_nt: TGCAGTGCTAGAGATCCGGGACTAGCGGGAGTGGTTGGCTACGAGCAGTACTTC; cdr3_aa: CSARDPGLAGVVGYEQYF
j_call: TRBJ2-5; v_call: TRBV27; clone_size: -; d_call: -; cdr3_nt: TGTGCCAGCAGTTTATCGGGGACAACGACCCAGTACTTC; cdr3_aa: CASSLSGTTTQYF
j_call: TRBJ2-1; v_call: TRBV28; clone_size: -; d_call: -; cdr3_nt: TGTGCCAGCACTTATCGTGACCTCGAGTTCTTC; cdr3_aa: CASTYRDLEFF
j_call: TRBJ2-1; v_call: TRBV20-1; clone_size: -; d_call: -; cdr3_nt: TGCAGTGCTTTTCCACCTAGGTTCAGGGGAAGCAATGAGCAGTTCTTC; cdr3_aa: CSAFPPRFRGSNEQFF
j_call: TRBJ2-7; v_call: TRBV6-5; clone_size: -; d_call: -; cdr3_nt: TGTGCCAGCAGTTACGGCGGCAGAGAGTACGAGCAGTACTTC; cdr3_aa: CASSYGGREYEQYF
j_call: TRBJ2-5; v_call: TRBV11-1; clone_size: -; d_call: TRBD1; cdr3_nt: TGTGCCAGCAGCTTAGGACAGGGTCCGGAGACCCAGTACTTC; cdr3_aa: CASSLGQGPETQYF
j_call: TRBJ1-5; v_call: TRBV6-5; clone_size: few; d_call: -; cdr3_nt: TGTGCCAGCAGTTACTCGAAGGGGCGCAATCAGCCCCAGCATTTT; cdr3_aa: CASSYSKGRNQPQHF
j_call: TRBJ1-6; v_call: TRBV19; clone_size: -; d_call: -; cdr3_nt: TGTGCCAGTAGTATTTCCTGGACTAACAATTCACCCCTCCACTTT; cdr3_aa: CASSISWTNNSPLHF
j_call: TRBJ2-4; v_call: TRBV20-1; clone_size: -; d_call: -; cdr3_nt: TGCAGTGCAAACACACAATCCAAAAACATTCAGTACTTC; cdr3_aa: CSANTQSKNIQYF
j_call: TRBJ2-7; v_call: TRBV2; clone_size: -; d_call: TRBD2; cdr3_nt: TGTGCCTACGGACTAGCGGGAGGCTCCGCGCCCTACGAGCAGTACTTC; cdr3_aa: CAYGLAGGSAPYEQYF
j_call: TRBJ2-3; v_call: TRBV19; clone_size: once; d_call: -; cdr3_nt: TGTGCCAGTAGTATCCTCTTTCCAGGTAGCACAGATACGCAGTATTTT; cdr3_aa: CASSILFPGSTDTQYF
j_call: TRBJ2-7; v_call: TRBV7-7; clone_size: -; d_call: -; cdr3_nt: TGTGCTAGCAGCTTATTCCCAGGGAATTTGTACGAGCAGTACTTC; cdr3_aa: CASSLFPGNLYEQYF
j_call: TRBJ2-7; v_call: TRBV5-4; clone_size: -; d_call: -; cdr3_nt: TGTGCCAGCAGCTTAGCGGCTCCCTACGAGCAGTACTTC; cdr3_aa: CASSLAAPYEQYF
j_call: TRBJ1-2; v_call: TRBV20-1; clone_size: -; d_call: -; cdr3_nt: TGCAGTGCTAGGGAGTCGGGGGGTGGCTACACCTTC; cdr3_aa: CSARESGGGYTF
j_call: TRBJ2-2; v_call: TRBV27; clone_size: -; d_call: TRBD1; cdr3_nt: TGTGCCAGCAGCAAGGACAGGGGGCGCTCCTCGAACACCGGGGAGCTGTTTTTT; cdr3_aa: CASSKDRGRSSNTGELFF
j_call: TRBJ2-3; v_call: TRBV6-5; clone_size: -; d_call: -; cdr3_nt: TGTGCCAGCAGTTACTCCCCTACAGGGTATGGGACAGATACGCAGTATTTT; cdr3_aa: CASSYSPTGYGTDTQYF
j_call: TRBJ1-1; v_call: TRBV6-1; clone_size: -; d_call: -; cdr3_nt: TGTGCCAGCAGTACAAGGGGTGGATCGAACACTGAAGCTTTCTTT; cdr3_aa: CASSTRGGSNTEAFF
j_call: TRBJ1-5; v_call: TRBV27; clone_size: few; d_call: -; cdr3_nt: TGTGCCAGCAAACCGGACAGTTTGAGTAGCAATCAGCCCCAGCATTTT; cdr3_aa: CASKPDSLSSNQPQHF
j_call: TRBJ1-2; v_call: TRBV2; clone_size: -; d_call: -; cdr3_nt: TGTGCCAGCAGGGACCGCTCCGGAACGGGGGATGGCTACACCTTC; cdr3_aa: CASRDRSGTGDGYTF
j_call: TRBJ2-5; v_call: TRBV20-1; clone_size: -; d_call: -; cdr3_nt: TGCAGTGTGGTGGAAGTACAAGAGACCCAGTACTTC; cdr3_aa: CSVVEVQETQYF
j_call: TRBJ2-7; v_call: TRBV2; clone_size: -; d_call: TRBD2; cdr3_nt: TGTGCCAGCAAAACAGCGGGAACCCCCTACGAGCAGTACTTC; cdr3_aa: CASKTAGTPYEQYF